This T cell receptor beta chain was recovered during a study of vaccination and CD4 T cells after COVID-19 (dated by TCRdb to 2021 to 2024). For context, the study as a whole: SARS-CoV-2 positivity had been established in the convalescent patients by nasal swab PCR, and mild disease was recorded in several of these patients and severe disease in one. In the convalescent cohort there were six males and four females, among whom were two Hispanic individuals, seven Caucasians, two Asians and one multiracial person. Participants received two doses of either the Pfizer-BioNTech BNT162b2 vaccine (n=8) or the Moderna mRNA-1273 vaccine (n=2). Post-COVID blood samples from convalescent patients were collected a median of roughly 100 days after diagnosis, with a range of 35 to 161 days. Post-vaccine blood samples were obtained a median of approximately 70 days after the second vaccine dose, with a range of roughly 13 to 250 days. For stimulating the cultures, overlapping spike peptide pools were used, derived from SARS-CoV-2 as well as from the common cold coronaviruses HCoV-NL63, HCoV-OC43 and HCoV-229E. Control cultures used a CEFX viral epitope pool as positive control, an HIV-1 Nef peptide pool as negative control, or no peptide. In around 9 COVID-19 convalescent patients and a handful of infection-naive healthy vaccine recipients, researchers compared the spike-specific CD4+ TCR repertoire from before mRNA vaccination with the repertoire from after.

Library construction relied on PCR. DNA from cultured CD4+ T cells underwent TCR sequencing with the Oncomine TCR Beta short-read assay at the Johns Hopkins FTIC core. Genomic DNA was extracted from the cultured CD4+ T cells with the QIAamp micro DNA kit. Oncomine TCR Beta libraries from cultured CD4+ T cells were pooled with unique dual indexes and sequenced on an Illumina iSeq 100. As for how the authors treated the data: Non-productive sequences were removed, and CDR3s that did not start with C, did not end with F or W, or were shorter than 7 amino acids were discarded. The MANAFEST web application was used to identify antigen-specific clonotypes by comparing peptide-stimulated wells against reference wells and other culture wells. To be called positive, a clone needed an FDR below 0.05, an odds ratio above 5, and a productive frequency above 0.1% in at least two of three replicate wells. Cross-reactive clonotypes were defined as significantly expanded in both SARS-CoV-2 spike wells and at least one common cold coronavirus spike condition. Levenshtein distances (stringdist) and unrooted phylogenetic trees (ape) in R version 3.6.1 were used to assess CDR3 homology. TCRdb reprocessed the public reads (quality trimming at Q25 with fastp, clone calling with MiXCR) and kept in-frame beta chains. Every entry covers one CDR3 protein and lists the most common genes and DNA from its rows. TCRdb, not the authors, supplied the V and J calls. The sample profile shows about 12,000 distinct CDR3 sequences; roughly 57% of them were found once. Clones ranked in the top ten supply about 8% of the sample.

What the research found in general, with its limitations: In convalescent patients, nearly all vaccine-specific clones (304 of 307) were found to be mono-reactive for SARS-CoV-2 spike rather than cross-reactive with common cold coronaviruses. The median count of SARS-CoV-2-reactive clonotypes went up from around 20 after infection to a few dozen after vaccination, although the change was not significant. Only a relatively small number of convalescent patients were included in the study, and early timepoints following natural infection were not analyzed. In convalescent patients, a median roughly 87% of post-vaccine SARS-CoV-2-reactive clones were detected only after vaccination, suggesting vaccine-specific priming.

Measured from the cysteine to the phenylalanine, the CDR3 is 15 residues long. Just the 45-base CDR3 DNA is kept, in frame starting at base 1. According to the germline V gene (reference sequence), CDR1 reads DFQATT and CDR2 reads SNEGSKA. From V the trimming removes 5 bases and from J it removes 9 bases, while the gene matches leave 15 bases of the junction unaccounted for. A remark on this clonotype: Its antigen remains undetermined. No per-base quality is available; no much larger clone lies one base away.

The sample's treatment or condition label, in plain terms: roughly 10-day PBMC culture with coronavirus spike peptide pools or control peptides (ViraFEST assay). The ViraFEST assay was used in the study, in which antigen-specific T cells were expanded with peptide pools and expanded clonotypes were subsequently identified by TCR sequencing. The positive SARS-CoV-2 PCR tests of the convalescent patients were dated from March to December 2020, before the Alpha, Beta and Delta variants emerged in the United States. More than 1.5 million PBMCs per well were cultured in IMDM with roughly 5.2% human AB serum and 8 to 10 IU/ml IL-2, plus 10 ug/ml peptide pools. On days 3 and 7, half of the culture medium was replaced with fresh IL-2-containing medium. After about 10 days of culture, CD4+ T cells were isolated by negative selection using the EasySep CD4+ T cell isolation kit. PBMCs were separated from whole blood using Ficoll-Paque Plus gradient centrifugation and then either used fresh or cryopreserved at -140C. Each culture condition was generally run in triplicate wells.

This TCR was recovered from a human donor who had recovered from COVID-19. The chain employs TRBV20-1 and TRBJ2-1; 8 bases in the middle match TRBD2. The sequencing sample was made of CD4+ T cells from blood, cultured in vitro. The base sequence is TGCAGTGCTCCCTCCGACCGGACTAGCATTTCTGAGCAGTTCTTC. It encodes CSAPSDRTSISEQFF.